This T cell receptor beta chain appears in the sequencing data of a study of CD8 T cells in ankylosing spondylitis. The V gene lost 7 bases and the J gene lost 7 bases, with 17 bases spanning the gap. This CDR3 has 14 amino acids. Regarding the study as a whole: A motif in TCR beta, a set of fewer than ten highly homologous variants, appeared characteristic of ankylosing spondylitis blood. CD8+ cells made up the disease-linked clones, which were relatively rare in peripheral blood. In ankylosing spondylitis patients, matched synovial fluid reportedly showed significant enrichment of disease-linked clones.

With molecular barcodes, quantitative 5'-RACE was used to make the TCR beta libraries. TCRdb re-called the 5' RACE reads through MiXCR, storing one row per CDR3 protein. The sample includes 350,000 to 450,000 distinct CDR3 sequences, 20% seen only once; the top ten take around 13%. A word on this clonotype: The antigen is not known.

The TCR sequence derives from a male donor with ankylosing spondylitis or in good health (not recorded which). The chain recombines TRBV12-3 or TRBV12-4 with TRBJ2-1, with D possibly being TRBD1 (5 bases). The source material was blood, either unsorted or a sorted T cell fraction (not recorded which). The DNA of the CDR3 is TGTGCCAGCACCCAGGGTGACTTTAGGAATGAGCAGTTCTTC. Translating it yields CASTQGDFRNEQFF.